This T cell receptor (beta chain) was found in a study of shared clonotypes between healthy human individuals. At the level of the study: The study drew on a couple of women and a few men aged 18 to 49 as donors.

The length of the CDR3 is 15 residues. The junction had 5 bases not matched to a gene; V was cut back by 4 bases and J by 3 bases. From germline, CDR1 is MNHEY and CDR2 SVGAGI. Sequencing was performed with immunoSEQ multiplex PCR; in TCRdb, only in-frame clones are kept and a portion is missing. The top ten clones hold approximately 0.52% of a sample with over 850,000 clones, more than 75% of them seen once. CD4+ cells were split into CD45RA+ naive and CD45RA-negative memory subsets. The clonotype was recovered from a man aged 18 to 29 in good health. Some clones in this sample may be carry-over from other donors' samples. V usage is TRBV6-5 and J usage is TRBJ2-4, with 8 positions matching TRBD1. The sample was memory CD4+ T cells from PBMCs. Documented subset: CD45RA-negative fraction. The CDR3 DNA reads TGTGCCAGCAGTTCCGGACAGGGCGACAAAAACATTCAGTACTTC. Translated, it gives CASSSGQGDKNIQYF.